The sequence of this TCR beta chain was determined in a study of blood T cell repertoires in COVID-19. Sequenced by immunoSEQ multiplex PCR; TCRdb stores in-frame clones only, minus some. The table shows 200,000 or so clones, with approximately 87% occurring only once. V dropped 2 bases and J dropped 2 bases, with 12 bases sitting between them. Germline V gene sequence: CDR1 MNHEY, CDR2 SVGAGI. The CDR3 loop spans 15 amino acids. Sequenced material: peripheral blood. This chain joins TRBV6-5 and TRBJ2-5; D not certain. The TCR sequence derives from a woman between 70 and 85 years old with acute or convalescent COVID-19. For the CDR3, the DNA is TGTGCCAGCAGTTACGGTAACCCAGGACAAGAGACCCAGTACTTC. Translation: CASSYGNPGQETQYF.